These 16 T cell receptor beta chains came from one sample sequenced in a study of T cell responses to AZD1222 COVID-19 vaccine. Data came from immunoSEQ multiplex PCR; TCRdb stores just in-frame clones and leaves some out. The table shows approximately 150,000 clones, with approximately 85% occurring only once. The sample consisted of peripheral blood, taken 28 days after the second dose of the MenACWY control vaccine. Receptors were obtained from an adult who received the MenACWY meningococcal vaccine as a control.

V is TRBV29-1 and J is TRBJ1-1, with D hard to call. The CDR3 is 13 residues long. Germline V lookup: CDR1 SQVTM, CDR2 ANQGSEA. V was clipped by 3 bases and J by 2 bases, with 10 bases between them. The CDR3 DNA is TGCAGCGTTGAGGTCGGAAGAAACACTGAAGCTTTCTTT. Its protein is CSVEVGRNTEAFF.

The rearrangement links TRBV11-3 to TRBJ2-7; maybe TRBD2 (5 bases). This CDR3 region has 16 residues. Trimming removed 1 base from V and 5 bases from J, with 18 bases in between. Germline CDR1 is SGHNT and CDR2 is YENEEA. The CDR3, as DNA: TGTGCCAGCAGCTTAGGGTTATCGGGGTTGGAACACGAGCAGTACTTC. Translation: CASSLGLSGLEHEQYF.

This CDR3 reads CASTLSGPSGSTDTQYF. The CDR3 bases are TGTGCCAGCACCTTAAGTGGCCCAAGCGGGAGCACAGATACGCAGTATTTT. The chain carries TRBV2 and TRBJ2-3; TRBD2 might be the D (6 bases). Germline V CDR1 and CDR2: SNHLY, FYNNEI. Between the trimmed V and J ends, which lost 7 bases and 0 bases, there was a span of 20 bases. The CDR3 loop spans 17 amino acids. Drawing the rest from reference TRBV2 and TRBJ2-3, the complete variable domain is EPEVTQTPSHQVTQMGQEVILRCVPISNHLYFYWYRQILGQKVEFLVSFYNNEISEKSEIFDDQFSVERPDGSNFTLKIRSTKLEDSAMYFCASTLSGPSGSTDTQYFGPGTRLTVL.

This clone has a handful of counts. The genes are TRBV15 and TRBJ1-1; D remains unclear. V was shortened by 5 bases and J by 4 bases, with 11 bases between the two germline ends. This CDR3 comprises 13 residues. Germline CDR1 reads LNHNV; CDR2 reads YYDKDF (reference sequence). CDR3 nucleotides: TGTGCCACCAGCTCGAGGGTGGCCACTGAAGCTTTCTTT. Translating gives CATSSRVATEAFF.

J is TRBJ2-1 and V is TRBV2; 8 bases line up with TRBD2. V dropped 5 bases and J dropped 7; count of bases not matched to a gene: 1. The CDR3 covers 12 residues. Germline CDR1 SNHLY, CDR2 FYNNEI. DNA for the CDR3: TGTGCCAGCAGTCCTAGCGGGAATGAGCAGTTCTTC. It yields the protein CASSPSGNEQFF.

The sample holds many counts of this clone. The chain uses TRBV7-3 and TRBJ2-3; 8 bases match TRBD1. The CDR3 extends over 17 amino acids. The germline gives CDR1 SGHTA, CDR2 FQGTGA. After removal of 2 bases from V and 4 bases from J, the junction contained 11 bases not matched to a gene. The DNA for the CDR3 is TGTGCCAGCAGCTTAGGGGGGACAGGCCCCTTTGCAGATACGCAGTATTTT. Translating gives CASSLGGTGPFADTQYF.

This chain connects TRBV5-1 to TRBJ2-2; 7 bases map to TRBD1. CDR3 length: 13 residues. Germline V lookup: CDR1 SGHRS, CDR2 YFSETQ. With V trimmed by 7 bases and J by 15 bases, 15 bases remained unmatched. This CDR3 is CASQLDGRGMMFF. As DNA, the CDR3 is TGCGCCAGCCAGCTTGATGGCAGGGGGATGATGTTTTTT.

Regarding this clone: A junction boundary mismatches the germline segment, possibly from a read error. The chain combines TRBV28 with TRBJ2-1; 13 bases agree with TRBD2. The CDR3 has 15 residues. Germline assignment: CDR1 MDHEN and CDR2 SYDVKM. The CDR3 DNA reads TGTGCCAGCAGTCTATGGACTAGCGGGAGCAATGAGCAGTTCTTC. This codes for CASSLWTSGSNEQFF.

This rearrangement joins TRBV29-1 to TRBJ2-1, with TRBD2 identical over 7 bases. The CDR3 spans 13 residues. The germline CDR1 and CDR2 sequences are SQVTM and ANQGSEA. The V and J ends lost 7 bases and 7 bases, in that order; junction bases with no gene match: 10. CDR3 coding DNA: TGCAGCGCCTCGGACCAAGCGGGGAATGAGCAGTTCTTC. Translated: CSASDQAGNEQFF.

This chain connects TRBV7-3 to TRBJ2-7; D not resolved. V lost 5 bases and J lost 2, with 10 bases in between. The CDR3 loop spans 13 amino acids. Looked up from germline, CDR1 is SGHTA and CDR2 is FQGTGA. The CDR3 here is CASSAGMAYEQYF. CDR3 bases: TGTGCCAGCAGCGCAGGTATGGCCTACGAGCAGTACTTC.

The chain has TRBV24-1 and TRBJ1-2; D is undetermined. The V end was cut by 7 bases, the J end by 4 bases, with 15 bases between. The CDR3 is 14 residues long. Germline V gene lookup returns CDR1 KGHDR and CDR2 SFDVKD. The CDR3 bases are TGTGCCACCAGCGGGCCACAGACGCCCTATGGCTACACCTTC. Its protein product is CATSGPQTPYGYTF.

The rearrangement joins TRBV3-1 (or the pseudogene TRBV3-2) to TRBJ2-7, with D hard to call. The CDR3 sequence is 14 residues long. Trimming took off 5 bases at V and 6 bases at J, with 17 bases between the two ends. CDR1 and CDR2 (germline): LGHDT, YNNKEL (reference sequence). The CDR3 region has the DNA TGTGCCAGCAGCTACAATAGCCCCGCCGGCGAGCAGTACTTC. Encoded protein: CASSYNSPAGEQYF.

The V and J genes are TRBV6-5 and TRBJ1-4; a possible D gene is TRBD1 (6 bases). Trimming removed 6 bases from V and 7 bases from J, with 15 bases in between. The length of the CDR3 is 14 residues. In germline, CDR1 is MNHEY, CDR2 SVGAGI. DNA for the CDR3: TGTGCCAGCAGAATGTTACAGACAGGTGAAAAACTGTTTTTT. Translating gives CASRMLQTGEKLFF.

V gene TRBV7-9 combines with J gene TRBJ1-5; possibly TRBD1 for D (5 bases). V lost 5 bases and J lost 9, with 20 bases in between. Germline V CDR1 and CDR2: SEHNR, FQNEAQ (reference sequence). There are 15 residues in the CDR3. CDR3: CASSVTGGARGPQHF. CDR3 bases: TGTGCCAGCAGCGTTACAGGAGGGGCACGGGGGCCCCAGCATTTT.

The genes are TRBV6-1 and TRBJ2-1, with a weak D call TRBD2 (5 bases). The V gene's germline CDR1 is MNHNS and CDR2 SASEGT. The V and J ends lost 2 bases and 7 bases respectively, with 6 bases between them. CDR3 length equals 12 residues. CDR3 bases: TGTGCCAGCAGTGAATGGGAGAATGAGCAGTTCTTC. This translates into CASSEWENEQFF.

The gene calls are TRBV5-1 and TRBJ1-5; D unresolved. Germline CDR1 and CDR2: SGHRS and YFSETQ. The CDR3 covers 13 residues. The V gene lost 4 bases and the J gene lost 4 bases, with 9 bases spanning the gap. CDR3 sequence: CASSLTVNQPQHF. CDR3 sequence (DNA): TGCGCCAGCAGCCTGACGGTTAATCAGCCCCAGCATTTT.